The 10 T cell receptor beta chains given below trace back to one sample, sequenced in a study of blood T cell repertoires in COVID-19. Assay: immunoSEQ multiplex PCR; the TCRdb copy retains only in-frame clones and omits some. The sample includes about 80,000 clones, less than 90% of them seen just once. Source material: peripheral blood. Receptors originate from a man aged 55-75 years with active or convalescent COVID-19.

This chain joins TRBV6-6 and TRBJ1-1, with D tentatively TRBD1 (6 bases). The V end lost 6 bases, the J end lost 1 base, and 12 bases lay between the germline ends. The germline gives CDR1 MNHNY, CDR2 SVGAGI (reference sequence). The CDR3 has 14 residues. The CDR3 reads CASRDTGTNTEAFF. As DNA, the CDR3 is TGTGCCAGCAGAGACACAGGGACGAACACTGAAGCTTTCTTT.

This sequence joins TRBV19 and TRBJ2-1, with TRBD1 matching 8 bases. The CDR3 totals 15 residues. Germline V lookup: CDR1 LNHDA, CDR2 SQIVND (reference sequence). V lost 2 bases and J lost 9; bases outside the gene matches: 9. The CDR3 reads CASSIIEQGAGEQFF. In DNA, the CDR3 is TGTGCCAGTAGTATAATTGAGCAGGGGGCTGGTGAGCAGTTCTTC.

The chain recombines TRBV6-5 with TRBJ1-2, with 8 bases that match TRBD1. Germline V gene data show CDR1 as MNHEY and CDR2 as SVGAGI. The V and J ends lost 2 bases and 2 bases, in that order; junction bases with no gene match: 1. This CDR3 has 14 residues. CDR3 sequence reads: CASSYGQGNYGYTF. The CDR3 bases are TGTGCCAGCAGTTACGGACAGGGAAACTATGGCTACACCTTC.

The chain recombines TRBV6-5 with TRBJ1-2, with D tentatively TRBD1 (5 bases). CDR1 and CDR2 from the germline V gene are MNHEY and SVGAGI. This CDR3 has 14 amino acids. Trimming cost V 11 bases and J 0 bases, with 16 bases left between them. In nucleotides, the CDR3 is TGTGCCGTCAGGGTCCCCGATCCTAACTATGGCTACACCTTC. Its translation is CAVRVPDPNYGYTF.

This clone showed up just a few times. The rearrangement joins TRBV9 to TRBJ2-2, with TRBD2 as a possible D gene (6 bases). Deletions cut 2 bases from V and 9 bases from J, with 17 bases between. CDR3 size: 15 residues. In germline, CDR1 is SGDLS, CDR2 YYNGEE. The CDR3 spells CASSVEGAGVRELFF. Here the CDR3 DNA reads TGTGCCAGCAGCGTGGAGGGTGCAGGTGTCCGGGAGCTGTTTTTT.

This chain uses TRBV9 with TRBJ2-3, with D perhaps TRBD2 (6 bases). V was pared by 0 bases and J by 0 bases, with 8 bases between. Germline V gene data show CDR1 as SGDLS and CDR2 as YYNGEE. The CDR3 has 15 amino acids. CDR3 nucleotides: TGTGCCAGCAGCGTAGGCGGGGATAGCACAGATACGCAGTATTTT. Amino acids: CASSVGGDSTDTQYF.

In this sample, this clone turned up once. The genes are TRBV7-3 and TRBJ2-2, with unresolved D. The CDR3 runs 13 residues. Germline V CDR1 and CDR2: SGHTA, FQGTGA. Trimming removed 1 base from V and 8 bases from J, with 8 bases in between. The CDR3 nucleotides read TGTGCCAGCAGCTTAAACGGTCTGGGGGAGCTGTTTTTT. Amino acids: CASSLNGLGELFF.

This sequence joins TRBV4-3 and TRBJ2-1; D gene ambiguous. V was trimmed by 1 base and J by 7 bases, leaving 11 bases between them. The CDR3 consists of 14 residues. Per germline, CDR1 LGHNA and CDR2 YSLEER. CDR3: CASSQADSRNEQFF. DNA for the CDR3: TGCGCCAGCAGCCAAGCCGATAGCCGTAATGAGCAGTTCTTC.

This clone appeared once. The V call is TRBV7-9, the J call TRBJ1-3; TRBD1 might be the D (5 bases). Germline CDR1 is SEHNR and CDR2 is FQNEAQ (reference sequence). The CDR3 runs to 13 residues. V dropped 7 bases and J dropped 5 bases, with 12 bases sitting between them. CDR3 sequence (DNA): TGTGCCAGCAAAGACGGGGGGAGAAACACCATATATTTT. Translation: CASKDGGRNTIYF. The full variable domain, its missing parts supplied by reference TRBV7-9 and TRBJ1-3, is DTGVSQNPRHKITKRGQNVTFRCDPISEHNRLYWYRQTLGQGPEFLTYFQNEAQLEKSRLLSDRFSAERPKGSFSTLEIQRTEQGDSAMYLCASKDGGRNTIYFGEGSWLTVV.

The V and J genes are TRBV2 and TRBJ2-5; 13 bases fit TRBD2. Trimming at V came to 7 bases and at J to 5 bases, leaving 10 bases not matched to a gene. Germline V lookup: CDR1 SNHLY, CDR2 FYNNEI. The CDR3 contains 16 residues. CDR3 coding DNA: TGTGCCAGCACCCAGGGACTAGCGGGACGGGGGGAGACCCAGTACTTC. It translates to CASTQGLAGRGETQYF.